Below are 20 T cell receptor beta chains sequenced from a single sample in a study of tumor-infiltrating lymphocytes in primary liver carcinoma. Unsorted whole blood supplied the RNA, and germline DNA was extracted too. Total RNA amounting to 450 to 500 ng was the source from which TCR beta cDNA was made with a constant-region primer. Slightly modified ARM-PCR, run as three nested multiplex PCR rounds, produced the TCR beta libraries. Use of TRBV1-TRBV30 forward primers with a C-beta reverse primer characterized the first two PCR rounds, which lasted approximately 11 cycles each. TCRdb analysed the multiplex PCR reads with MiXCR anew, one entry per CDR3 protein. This sample yields about 310,000 distinct CDR3 sequences, of which around three fifths are seen a single time; approximately 17% belongs to the top ten. Material: peripheral blood. These receptors originate from a woman younger than 45 with primary liver carcinoma and hepatitis B virus infection.

This clonotype was detected only once. A read error may account for a junction end that differs from germline. V and J are TRBV12-3 or TRBV12-4 and TRBJ1-4; 8 bases map to TRBD1. This CDR3 is 14 amino acids long. The CDR3 nucleotides read TGTGCCAGAAGTTCCGGCCAGGGGGCTGAAAAACTGTTTTTT. Translation: CARSSGQGAEKLFF.

The V call is TRBV18, the J call TRBJ2-5; D call uncertain. Trimming cost V 6 bases and J 2 bases, with 10 bases left between them. This CDR3 contains 13 residues. Germline assignment: CDR1 KGHSH and CDR2 LQKENI. CDR3 region: CASSPGIQETQYF. DNA for the CDR3: TGTGCCAGCTCGCCGGGTATACAAGAGACCCAGTACTTC.

This chain connects TRBV11-2 to TRBJ2-1; weak D call: TRBD1 (6 bases). The closer fit of TRBJ2-5 to the DNA end suggests the J call may be wrong. Per germline, CDR1 SGHAT and CDR2 FQNNGV. This CDR3 is 17 amino acids long. DNA for the CDR3: TGTGCCAGCAGTCCTCCCGGGACACAAATGGGGAAAGAGACCCAGTACTTC. The encoded protein is CASSPPGTQMGKETQYF.

With regard to this clonotype: A much larger clone differs from this one at a single base, so this may be a read error. V is TRBV29-1 and J is TRBJ2-2, with no clear D. The V and J ends lost 2 bases and 3 bases respectively, with 7 bases between them. The CDR3 length is 13 residues. Germline V gene data show CDR1 as SQVTM and CDR2 as ANQGSEA. The CDR3 DNA follows: TGCAGCGTTGAATACGTGGACACCGGGGAGCTGTTTTTT. Protein product: CSVEYVDTGELFF.

There are many counts of this clonotype. The rearrangement uses TRBV6-5 and TRBJ2-2, with D perhaps given as TRBD1 or TRBD2 (5 bases each). V lost 5 bases and J lost 6, with 13 bases in between. The CDR3 totals 14 residues. Germline CDR1 is MNHEY and CDR2 is SVGAGI. For the CDR3, the DNA is TGTGCCAGCAGTCCCACTAGGGGTTCCGGGGAGCTGTTTTTT. The encoded protein is CASSPTRGSGELFF.

Of note for this clonotype: This may be a read error: a much more frequent sequence differs by one nucleotide. Likely a read error: the CDR3 ends without its conserved phenylalanine or tryptophan. V and J are TRBV4-2 and TRBJ2-1; the match to TRBD2 covers 9 bases. This CDR3 spans 17 amino acids. V trimming: 2 bases; J trimming: 4 bases; junction bases outside the gene matches: 9. CDR1 and CDR2 (germline): LGHNA, YNFKEQ. CDR3 bases: TGTGCCAGCAGCCAACAGACTAGCGGAACACTATACAATGAGCAGTTCTTA. This codes for CASSQQTSGTLYNEQFL.

This clonotype has more than one count but fewer than ten. The chain links TRBV30 to TRBJ2-3; TRBD1 agrees at 11 bases. The CDR3 covers 17 residues. Losses at the gene ends were 1 base for V and 5 bases for J; bases not matched to a gene: 11. Germline V gene data show CDR1 as GTSNPN and CDR2 as SVGIG (reference sequence). The chain's CDR3 is CAWSAHRPGTGGDTQYF. CDR3 bases: TGTGCCTGGAGTGCTCATCGGCCGGGGACAGGGGGAGATACGCAGTATTTT.

Only a few counts were recorded for this clonotype. V usage is TRBV5-1 and J usage is TRBJ2-7, with D perhaps TRBD1 or TRBD2 (5 bases each). V lost 4 bases and J 6 bases, leaving 14 bases between the germline ends. The germline V gene encodes CDR1 SGHRS and CDR2 YFSETQ. This CDR3 contains 13 residues. The CDR3 spells CASSMTEGSEQYF. Written as DNA, the CDR3 is TGCGCCAGCAGCATGACAGAGGGATCCGAGCAGTACTTC.

The V call is TRBV14, the J call TRBJ2-2; 7 positions agree with TRBD1. With V trimmed by 4 bases and J by 2 bases, 7 bases remained unmatched. Germline V gene lookup returns CDR1 SGHDN and CDR2 FVKESK. The CDR3 is made up of 16 amino acids. The CDR3 loop is CASSPLGTANTGELFF. Written as DNA, the CDR3 is TGTGCCAGCAGCCCTCTCGGGACAGCCAACACCGGGGAGCTGTTTTTT. Full variable domain (rest looked up from reference TRBV14 and TRBJ2-2): EAGVTQFPSHSVIEKGQTVTLRCDPISGHDNLYWYRRVMGKEIKFLLHFVKESKQDESGMPNNRFLAERTGGTYSTLKVQPAELEDSGVYFCASSPLGTANTGELFFGEGSRLTVL.

V gene TRBV7-8 combines with J gene TRBJ2-3; the D gene is possibly TRBD2 (6 bases). The CDR3 runs 17 residues. Trimming took off 2 bases at V and 5 bases at J, with 20 bases between the two ends. The germline CDR1 and CDR2 sequences are SGHVS and FQNEAQ. The CDR3 sequence is CASSLTYRPSAGDTQYF. In DNA form, the CDR3 reads TGTGCCAGCAGCTTAACGTACCGGCCTAGCGCCGGAGATACGCAGTATTTT. The full variable domain, in which reference TRBV7-8 and TRBJ2-3 provide the parts outside the CDR3, is GAGVSQSPRYKVAKRGQDVALRCDPISGHVSLFWYQQALGQGPEFLTYFQNEAQLDKSGLPSDRFFAERPEGSVSTLKIQRTQQEDSAVYLCASSLTYRPSAGDTQYFGPGTRLTVL.

A word on this clonotype: One end of the junction fails to match germline, which may point to a read error. The CDR3 nucleotides read TGCACCAGCAGCCCTCGGGAAGGCTCAGGCTCCTACGAGCAGTACTTC. As protein: CTSSPREGSGSYEQYF. The V gene is TRBV4-1, the J gene TRBJ2-7; TRBD2 might be the D (5 bases). The CDR3 has 16 amino acids. The germline V gene encodes CDR1 MGHRA and CDR2 YSYEKL.

This clonotype has a handful of counts. The chain is built from TRBV6-5 and TRBJ2-2; D is possibly TRBD1 (6 bases). Deletions cut 0 bases from V and 1 base from J, with 15 bases between. The germline CDR1 and CDR2 sequences are MNHEY and SVGAGI. CDR3 size: 18 residues. CDR3 coding DNA: TGTGCCAGCAGTTACTCGTCCGGGACAAAACTGAACACCGGGGAGCTGTTTTTT. Its translation is CASSYSSGTKLNTGELFF.

In its sample, this clonotype was seen a few times. A much larger clone sits a single nucleotide away, making a read error possible. The rearrangement uses TRBV6-5 and TRBJ2-1, with a tentative D call TRBD1 (6 bases). This CDR3 spans 12 amino acids. Germline CDR1 MNHEY, CDR2 SVGAGI. This CDR3 is CASGYRGTEQFF. The CDR3 bases are TGTGCCAGCGGTTATAGGGGGACGGAGCAGTTCTTC.

About this clonotype: A much larger clone differs by one base, so this may be a read error. The rearrangement joins TRBV6-5 to TRBJ2-3; no clear D gene. In germline, CDR1 is MNHEY, CDR2 SVGAGI. The CDR3 sequence is 13 residues long. V lost 4 bases to trimming and J lost 7 bases, with 12 bases between them. DNA for the CDR3: TGTGCCAGCAGTTGGGTCCTGGCCAATACGCAGTATTTT. Protein sequence: CASSWVLANTQYF.

Of note for this clonotype: Likely a read error: the CDR3 ends without its conserved phenylalanine or tryptophan. J is TRBJ2-7 and V is TRBV7-9; 10 nucleotides line up with TRBD2. The CDR3 has 13 residues. Losses at the gene ends were 5 bases for V and 3 bases for J; bases not matched to a gene: 1. Germline loops: CDR1 SEHNR, CDR2 FQNEAQ (reference sequence). CDR3: CASSRTSGYEQYI. In DNA form, the CDR3 reads TGTGCCAGCAGCCGGACTAGCGGCTACGAGCAGTACATC.

Details on this clonotype: This may be a read error, as it is one base from a much larger clone. The CDR3: CASSNRERALNKQFF. For the CDR3, the DNA is TGTGCCAGCAGTAATCGGGAAAGGGCGCTGAATAAGCAGTTCTTC. This chain connects TRBV12-3 or TRBV12-4 to TRBJ2-1; weak D call: TRBD2 (5 bases). Trimming left V 5 bases short and J 11 bases short, with 22 bases between. The CDR3 is 15 amino acids.

This clonotype was counted a few times. This clone may be a read error of a much larger clone one base away. V usage is TRBV11-2 and J usage is TRBJ2-2; 7 nucleotides align to TRBD1. Germline CDR1 SGHAT, CDR2 FQNNGV. J gave up 9 bases and V 5 bases, and 9 bases lay outside the gene matches. CDR3 length equals 14 residues. As DNA, the CDR3 is TGTGCCAGCAGCCCACAGGGGCGGGCCCGGGAGCTGTTTTTT. It encodes CASSPQGRARELFF.

The gene calls are TRBV12-3 or TRBV12-4 and TRBJ1-1; 8 bases agree with TRBD1. The CDR3 runs to 15 residues. Unmatched junction bases numbered 8, after V lost 5 bases and J lost 3 bases. The CDR3 sequence: CASSPRGRGDTEAFF. CDR3 nucleotides: TGTGCCAGCAGTCCCAGGGGGCGCGGGGACACTGAAGCTTTCTTT.

With regard to this clonotype: An end of the junction differs from the germline gene, which may be a read error. The CDR3 spells CVSSLTRTGFIEQYF. In nucleotides, the CDR3 is TGTGTCAGCAGCTTAACGCGGACAGGGTTTATCGAGCAGTACTTC. This sequence joins TRBV11-1 and TRBJ2-7; 8 positions agree with TRBD1. CDR1 is SGHAT and CDR2 is FQDESV in the germline V gene (reference sequence). CDR3 length: 15 residues.

Worth noting for this clonotype: A much larger clone lies one base from this, so it may be a read error. The V gene is TRBV24-1, the J gene TRBJ1-5; 12 bases agree with TRBD1. The CDR3 is 16 residues long. V shed 8 bases, J shed 7 bases, and the junction held 11 bases outside the gene matches. CDR1 is KGHDR and CDR2 is SFDVKD in the germline V gene. The CDR3 sequence is CATNDTGTGGRQPQHF. The DNA for the CDR3 is TGTGCCACCAATGACACCGGGACAGGGGGCCGGCAGCCCCAGCATTTT.